This T cell receptor (beta chain) was captured by sequencing in a study of CD8 T cells in Susac syndrome. The RNA input was roughly 0.45 to 1 ug, and it was reverse transcribed with random hexamers. TCRdb used MiXCR to reprocess the immunoSEQ multiplex PCR reads, holding one entry per CDR3 protein. The repertoire includes some 300,000 distinct CDR3 sequences, around 89% of them detected once, and under 0.2% sits in the top ten. The sequence was collected from a human donor with multiple sclerosis. Sequenced sample: CD8+ T cells from PBMCs.

Here the CDR3 reads CASSREQGTASYEQYF. The CDR3 DNA sequence: TGTGCCAGCAGCCGAGAGCAGGGGACTGCATCCTACGAGCAGTACTTC. The chain carries TRBV7-2 and TRBJ2-7, with D perhaps assigned TRBD1 or TRBD2 (6 bases each). V was cut by 5 bases and J by 1 base, with 18 bases left in between. Germline loops: CDR1 SGHTA, CDR2 FQGNSA. This CDR3 has 16 amino acids.